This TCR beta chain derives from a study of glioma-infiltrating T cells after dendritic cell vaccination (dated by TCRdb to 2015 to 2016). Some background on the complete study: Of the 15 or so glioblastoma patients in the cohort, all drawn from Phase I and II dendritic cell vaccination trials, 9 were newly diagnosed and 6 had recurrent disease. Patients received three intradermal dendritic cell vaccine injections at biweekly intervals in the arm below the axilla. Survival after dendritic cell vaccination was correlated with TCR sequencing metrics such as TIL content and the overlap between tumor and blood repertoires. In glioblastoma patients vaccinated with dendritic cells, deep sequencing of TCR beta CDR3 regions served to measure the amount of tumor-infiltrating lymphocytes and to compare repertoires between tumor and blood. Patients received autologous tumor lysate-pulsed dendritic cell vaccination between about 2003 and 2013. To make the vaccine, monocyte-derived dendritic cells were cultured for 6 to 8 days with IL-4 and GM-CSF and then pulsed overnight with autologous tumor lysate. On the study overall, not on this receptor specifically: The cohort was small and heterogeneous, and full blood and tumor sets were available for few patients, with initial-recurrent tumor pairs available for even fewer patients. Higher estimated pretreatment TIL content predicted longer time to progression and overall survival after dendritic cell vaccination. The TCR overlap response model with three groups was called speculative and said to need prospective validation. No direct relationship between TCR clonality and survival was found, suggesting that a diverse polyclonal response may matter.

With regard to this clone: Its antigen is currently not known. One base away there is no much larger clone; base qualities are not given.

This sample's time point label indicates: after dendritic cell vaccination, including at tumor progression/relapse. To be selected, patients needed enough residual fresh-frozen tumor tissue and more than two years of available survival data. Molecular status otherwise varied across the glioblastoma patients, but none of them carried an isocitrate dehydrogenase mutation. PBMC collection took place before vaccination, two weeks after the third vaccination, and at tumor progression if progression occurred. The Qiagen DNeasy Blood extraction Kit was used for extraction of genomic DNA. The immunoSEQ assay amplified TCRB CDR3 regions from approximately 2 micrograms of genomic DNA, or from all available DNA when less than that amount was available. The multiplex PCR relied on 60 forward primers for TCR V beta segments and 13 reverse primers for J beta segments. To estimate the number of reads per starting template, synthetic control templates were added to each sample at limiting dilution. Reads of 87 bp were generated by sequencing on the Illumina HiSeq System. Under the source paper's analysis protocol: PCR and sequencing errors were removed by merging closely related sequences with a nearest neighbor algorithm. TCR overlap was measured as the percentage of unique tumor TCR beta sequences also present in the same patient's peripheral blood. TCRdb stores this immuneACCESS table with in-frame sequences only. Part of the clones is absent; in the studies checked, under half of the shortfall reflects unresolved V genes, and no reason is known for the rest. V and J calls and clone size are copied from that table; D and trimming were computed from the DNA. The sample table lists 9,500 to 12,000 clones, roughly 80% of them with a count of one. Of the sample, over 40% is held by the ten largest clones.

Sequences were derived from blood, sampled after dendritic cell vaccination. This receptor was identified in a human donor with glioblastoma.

The bases read TGTGCCAGCAGTCCGGGACTAGCGGGTCTGTACGAGCAGTACTTC. This is translated as CASSPGLAGLYEQYF. The receptor chain draws on TRBV5-4 and TRBJ2-7, and 12 bases in between align with TRBD2. The CDR3, from cysteine to phenylalanine, totals 15 residues. The only DNA kept is the CDR3, 45 bases in frame from the first base. Looking up the germline V gene (reference sequence) yields CDR1 SGHNT and CDR2 YYREEE. V lost 5 bases and J lost 4 bases, and the count of bases not matched to a germline gene is 7.